This T cell receptor (beta chain) comes out of a study of vaccination and CD4 T cells after COVID-19. Study in general: Blood was drawn a median around 71 days post second dose, range 14 to 241. Whole-study findings and limits: When vaccine-specific clones from convalescent patients were examined, 304 of 307 were spike mono-reactive.

Sequenced with the Oncomine TCR Beta short-read assay was DNA taken from cultured CD4+ T cells. Cultured CD4+ T cells yielded the extracted genomic DNA. MiXCR, run by TCRdb on the PCR reads, gives a single entry per CDR3 protein. Here the sample spans 7,000 to 9,500 distinct CDR3 sequences, around two fifths being singletons. Noted treatment: approximately nine-day PBMC culture with coronavirus spike peptide pools or control peptides (ViraFEST assay). CD4+ T cells of the unexposed donor were collected before the COVID-19 pandemic (2011-2018). With peptide pools, ViraFEST first expanded antigen-specific T cells and afterwards sequenced their TCRs. Researchers challenged CD4+ T cells from unexposed donors with SARS-CoV-2 S/N and four cold-coronavirus spikes, cells permitting. For this clonotype: Its antigen remains unidentified.

Germline V lookup: CDR1 MNHEY, CDR2 SMNVEV (reference sequence). Germline trimming cut 4 bases from V and 8 bases from J; bases unmatched to any gene: 9. The CDR3 runs to 14 residues. The sequencing sample was made of CD4+ T cells from blood, cultured in vitro. The receptor comes from a human donor in good health. The chain is built from TRBV27 and TRBJ1-1; TRBD1 agrees at 8 bases. This chain's CDR3 is CASSSRPGQGEAFF. The CDR3 bases are TGTGCCAGCAGTTCCAGGCCCGGACAGGGAGAAGCTTTCTTT.